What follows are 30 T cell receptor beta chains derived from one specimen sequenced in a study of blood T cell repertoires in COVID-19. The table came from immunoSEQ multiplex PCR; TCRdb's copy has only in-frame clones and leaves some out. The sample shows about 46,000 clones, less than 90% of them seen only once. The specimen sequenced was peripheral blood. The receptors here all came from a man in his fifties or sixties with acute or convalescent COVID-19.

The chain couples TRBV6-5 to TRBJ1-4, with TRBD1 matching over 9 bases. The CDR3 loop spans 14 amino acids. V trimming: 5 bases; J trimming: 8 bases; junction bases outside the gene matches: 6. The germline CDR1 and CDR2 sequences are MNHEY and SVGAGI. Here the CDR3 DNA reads TGTGCCAGCAGTACAGGGGGCGTACGGGAAAAACTGTTTTTT. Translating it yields CASSTGGVREKLFF.

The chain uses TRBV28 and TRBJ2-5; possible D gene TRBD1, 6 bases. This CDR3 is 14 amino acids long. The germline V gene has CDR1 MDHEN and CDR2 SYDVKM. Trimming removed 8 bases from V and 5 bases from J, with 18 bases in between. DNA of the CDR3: TGTGCCAGCTCTAAGAGGAACAGGGACGAGACCCAGTACTTC. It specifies CASSKRNRDETQYF. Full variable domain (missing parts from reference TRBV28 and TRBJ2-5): DVKVTQSSRYLVKRTGEKVFLECVQDMDHENMFWYRQDPGLGLRLIYFSYDVKMKEKGDIPEGYSVSREKKERFSLILESASTNQTSMYLCASSKRNRDETQYFGPGTRLLVL.

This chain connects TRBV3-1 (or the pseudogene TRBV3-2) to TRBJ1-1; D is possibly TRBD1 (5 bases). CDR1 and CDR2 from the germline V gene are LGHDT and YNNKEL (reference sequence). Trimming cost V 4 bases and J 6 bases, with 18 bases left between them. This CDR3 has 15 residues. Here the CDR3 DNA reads TGTGCCAGCAGCCCCCTCTCTGGGGGGTACGCTGAAGCTTTCTTT. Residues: CASSPLSGGYAEAFF.

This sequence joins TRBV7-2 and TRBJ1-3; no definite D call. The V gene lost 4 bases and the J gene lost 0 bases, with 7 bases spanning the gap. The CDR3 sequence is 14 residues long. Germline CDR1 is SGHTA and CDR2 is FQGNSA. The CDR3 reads CASSSGYSGNTIYF. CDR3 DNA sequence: TGTGCCAGCAGCTCGGGGTACTCTGGAAACACCATATATTTT.

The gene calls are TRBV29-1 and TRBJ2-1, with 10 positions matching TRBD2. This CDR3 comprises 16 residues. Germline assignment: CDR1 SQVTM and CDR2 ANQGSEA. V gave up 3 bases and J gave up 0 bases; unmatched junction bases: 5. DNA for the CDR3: TGCAGCGTTGACGGACTAGCGGTTAACTCCTACAATGAGCAGTTCTTC. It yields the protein CSVDGLAVNSYNEQFF.

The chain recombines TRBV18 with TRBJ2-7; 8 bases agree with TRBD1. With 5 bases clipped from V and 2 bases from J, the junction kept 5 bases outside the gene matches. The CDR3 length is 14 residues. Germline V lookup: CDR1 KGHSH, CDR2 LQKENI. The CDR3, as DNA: TGTGCCAGCTCATCGGACAGGGTCACCTACGAGCAGTACTTC. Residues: CASSSDRVTYEQYF.

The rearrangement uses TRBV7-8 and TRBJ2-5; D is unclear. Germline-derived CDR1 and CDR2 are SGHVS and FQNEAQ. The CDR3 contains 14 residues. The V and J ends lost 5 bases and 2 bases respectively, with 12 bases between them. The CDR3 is CASSLGLSQETQYF. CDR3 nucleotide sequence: TGTGCCAGCAGCCTTGGGCTTAGTCAAGAGACCCAGTACTTC.

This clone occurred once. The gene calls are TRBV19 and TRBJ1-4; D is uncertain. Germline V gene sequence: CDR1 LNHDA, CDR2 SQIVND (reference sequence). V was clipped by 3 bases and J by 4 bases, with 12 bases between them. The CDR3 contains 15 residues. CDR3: CASSILSGNNEKLFF. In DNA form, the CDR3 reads TGTGCCAGTAGTATCCTCAGCGGTAATAATGAAAAACTGTTTTTT.

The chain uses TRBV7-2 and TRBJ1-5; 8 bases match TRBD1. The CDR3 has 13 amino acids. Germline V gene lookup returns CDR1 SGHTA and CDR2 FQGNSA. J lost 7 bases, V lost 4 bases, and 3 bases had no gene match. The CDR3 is CASSSDREQPQHF. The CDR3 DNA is TGTGCCAGCAGCTCGGACAGGGAGCAGCCCCAGCATTTT.

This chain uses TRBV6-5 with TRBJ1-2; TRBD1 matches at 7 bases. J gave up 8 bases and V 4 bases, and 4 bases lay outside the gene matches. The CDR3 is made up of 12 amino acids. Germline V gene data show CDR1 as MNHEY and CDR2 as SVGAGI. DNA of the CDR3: TGTGCCAGCAGTTCAACAGGGGAGGGCTACACCTTC. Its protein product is CASSSTGEGYTF.

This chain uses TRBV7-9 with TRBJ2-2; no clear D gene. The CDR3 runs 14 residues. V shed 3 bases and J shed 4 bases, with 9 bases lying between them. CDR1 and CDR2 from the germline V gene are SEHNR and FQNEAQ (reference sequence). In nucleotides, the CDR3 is TGTGCCAGCAGCTTTAACCCGGGCACCGGGGAGCTGTTTTTT. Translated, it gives CASSFNPGTGELFF.

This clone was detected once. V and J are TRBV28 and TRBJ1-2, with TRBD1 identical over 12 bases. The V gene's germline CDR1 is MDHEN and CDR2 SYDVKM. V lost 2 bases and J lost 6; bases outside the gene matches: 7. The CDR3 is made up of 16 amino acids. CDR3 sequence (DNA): TGTGCCAGCAGTTTAGGGGACAGGGGGCGCGTGGATGGCTACACCTTC. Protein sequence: CASSLGDRGRVDGYTF.

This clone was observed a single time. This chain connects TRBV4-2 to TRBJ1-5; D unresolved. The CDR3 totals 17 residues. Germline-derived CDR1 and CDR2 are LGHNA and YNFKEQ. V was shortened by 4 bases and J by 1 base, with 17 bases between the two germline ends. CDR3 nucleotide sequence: TGTGCCAGCAGCCCGCGACAAGGCCAGCTCAGCAATCAGCCCCAGCATTTT. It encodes CASSPRQGQLSNQPQHF.

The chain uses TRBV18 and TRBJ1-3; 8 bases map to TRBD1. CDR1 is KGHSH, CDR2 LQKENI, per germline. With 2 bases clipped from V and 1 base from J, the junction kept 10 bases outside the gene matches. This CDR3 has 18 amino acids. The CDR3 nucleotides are TGTGCCAGCTCACCAGCAGGGGGCTTAGCCGGTTCTGGAAACACCATATATTTT. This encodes CASSPAGGLAGSGNTIYF.

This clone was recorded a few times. The CDR3 sequence: CASSLGVDEQYF. CDR3 coding DNA: TGTGCCAGCAGCTTAGGTGTAGATGAGCAGTACTTC. The chain employs TRBV7-9 and TRBJ2-7; D gene uncertain. The germline gives CDR1 SEHNR, CDR2 FQNEAQ (reference sequence). The CDR3 contains 12 residues. V was trimmed by 1 base and J by 7 bases, leaving 8 bases between them.

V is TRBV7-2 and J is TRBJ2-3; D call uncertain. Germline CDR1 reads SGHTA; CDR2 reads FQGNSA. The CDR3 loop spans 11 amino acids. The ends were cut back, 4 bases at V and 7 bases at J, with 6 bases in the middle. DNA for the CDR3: TGTGCCAGCAGCTCCCAATATACGCAGTATTTT. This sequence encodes CASSSQYTQYF.

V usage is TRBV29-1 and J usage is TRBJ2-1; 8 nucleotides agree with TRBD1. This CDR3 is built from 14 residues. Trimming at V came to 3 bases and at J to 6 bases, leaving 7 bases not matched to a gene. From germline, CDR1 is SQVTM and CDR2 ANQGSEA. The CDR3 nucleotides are TGCAGCGTTGATTTCAGGGGGCTAAGCAATGAGCAGTTCTTC. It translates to CSVDFRGLSNEQFF.

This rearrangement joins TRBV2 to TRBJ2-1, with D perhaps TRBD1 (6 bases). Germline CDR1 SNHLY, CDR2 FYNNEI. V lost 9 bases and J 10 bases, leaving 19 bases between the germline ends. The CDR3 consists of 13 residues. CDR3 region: CARPRDKVGEQFF. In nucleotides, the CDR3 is TGTGCCAGGCCCCGGGACAAGGTCGGAGAGCAGTTCTTC.

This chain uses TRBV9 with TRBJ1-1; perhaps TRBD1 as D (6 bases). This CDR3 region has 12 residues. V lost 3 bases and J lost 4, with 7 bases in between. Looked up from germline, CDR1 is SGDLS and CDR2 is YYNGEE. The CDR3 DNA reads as TGTGCCAGCAGCGCGGACAGCACTGAAGCTTTCTTT. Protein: CASSADSTEAFF.

The CDR3 sequence: CASSPNYQETQYF. The CDR3 coding sequence is TGTGCCAGCTCACCAAACTACCAAGAGACCCAGTACTTC. The V and J genes are TRBV18 and TRBJ2-5; D not resolved. The CDR3 totals 13 residues. Germline loops: CDR1 KGHSH, CDR2 LQKENI. Between the trimmed V and J ends, which lost 2 bases and 0 bases, there was a span of 4 bases.

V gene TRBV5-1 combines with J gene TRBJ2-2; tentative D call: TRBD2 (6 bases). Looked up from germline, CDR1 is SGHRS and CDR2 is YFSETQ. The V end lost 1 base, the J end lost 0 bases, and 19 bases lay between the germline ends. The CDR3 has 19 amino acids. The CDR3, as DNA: TGCGCCAGCAGCTTGTGGGGTAGCGGAGATCTTTCGAACACCGGGGAGCTGTTTTTT. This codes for CASSLWGSGDLSNTGELFF. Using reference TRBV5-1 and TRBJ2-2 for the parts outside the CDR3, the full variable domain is KAGVTQTPRYLIKTRGQQVTLSCSPISGHRSVSWYQQTPGQGLQFLFEYFSETQRNKGNFPGRFSGRQFSNSRSEMNVSTLELGDSALYLCASSLWGSGDLSNTGELFFGEGSRLTVL.

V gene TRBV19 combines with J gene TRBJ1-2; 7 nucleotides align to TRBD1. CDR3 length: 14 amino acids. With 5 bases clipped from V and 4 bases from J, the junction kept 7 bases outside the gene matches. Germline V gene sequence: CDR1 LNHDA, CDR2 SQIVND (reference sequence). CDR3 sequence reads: CASSSRQGLYGYTF. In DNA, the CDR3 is TGTGCCAGTAGTTCCAGACAGGGACTCTATGGCTACACCTTC.

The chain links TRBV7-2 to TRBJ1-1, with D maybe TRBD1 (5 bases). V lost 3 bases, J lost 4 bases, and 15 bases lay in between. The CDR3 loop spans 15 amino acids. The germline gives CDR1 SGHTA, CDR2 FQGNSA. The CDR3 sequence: CASSFGQGGVTEAFF. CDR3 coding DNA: TGTGCCAGCAGCTTTGGGCAGGGAGGTGTCACTGAAGCTTTCTTT.

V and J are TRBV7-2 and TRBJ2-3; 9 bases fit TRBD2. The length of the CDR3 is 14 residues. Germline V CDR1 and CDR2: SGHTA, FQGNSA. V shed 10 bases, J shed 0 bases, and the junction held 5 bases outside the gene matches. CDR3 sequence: CATKLAGSTDTQYF. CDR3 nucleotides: TGTGCCACCAAGCTAGCGGGAAGCACAGATACGCAGTATTTT.

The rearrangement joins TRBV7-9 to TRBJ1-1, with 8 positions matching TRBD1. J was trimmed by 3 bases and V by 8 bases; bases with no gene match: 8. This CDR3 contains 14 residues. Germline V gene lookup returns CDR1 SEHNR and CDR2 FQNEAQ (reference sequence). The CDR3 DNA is TGTGCCAGCTCACTACAGGGGGGCGACACTGAAGCTTTCTTT. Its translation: CASSLQGGDTEAFF.

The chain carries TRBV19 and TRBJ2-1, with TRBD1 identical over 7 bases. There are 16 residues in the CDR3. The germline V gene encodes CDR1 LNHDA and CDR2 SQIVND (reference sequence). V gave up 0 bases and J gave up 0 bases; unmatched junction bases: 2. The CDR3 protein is CASSIEAGGSYNEQFF. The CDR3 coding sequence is TGTGCCAGTAGTATAGAAGCAGGGGGCTCCTACAATGAGCAGTTCTTC. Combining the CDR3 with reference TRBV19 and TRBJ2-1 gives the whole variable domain DGGITQSPKYLFRKEGQNVTLSCEQNLNHDAMYWYRQDPGQGLRLIYYSQIVNDFQKGDIAEGYSVSREKKESFPLTVTSAQKNPTAFYLCASSIEAGGSYNEQFFGPGTRLTVL.

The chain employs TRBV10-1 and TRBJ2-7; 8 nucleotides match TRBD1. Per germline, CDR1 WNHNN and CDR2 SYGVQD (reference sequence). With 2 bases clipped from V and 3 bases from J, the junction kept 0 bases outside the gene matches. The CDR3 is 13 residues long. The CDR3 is CASSETGGYEQYF. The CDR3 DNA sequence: TGCGCCAGCAGTGAGACAGGGGGCTACGAGCAGTACTTC.

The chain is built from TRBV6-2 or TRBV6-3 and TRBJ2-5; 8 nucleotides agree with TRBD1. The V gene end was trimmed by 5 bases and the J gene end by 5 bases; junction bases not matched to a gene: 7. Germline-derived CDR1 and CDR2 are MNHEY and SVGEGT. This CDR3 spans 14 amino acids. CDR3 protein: CASSQGTGWETQYF. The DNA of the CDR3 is TGTGCCAGCAGTCAAGGGACAGGATGGGAGACCCAGTACTTC.

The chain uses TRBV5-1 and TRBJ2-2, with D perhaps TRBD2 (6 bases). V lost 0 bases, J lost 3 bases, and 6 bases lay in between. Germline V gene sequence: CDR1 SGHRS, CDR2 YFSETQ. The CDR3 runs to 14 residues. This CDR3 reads CASSLGGDTGELFF. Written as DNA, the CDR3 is TGCGCCAGCAGCTTGGGCGGGGACACCGGGGAGCTGTTTTTT. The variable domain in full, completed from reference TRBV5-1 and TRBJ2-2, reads KAGVTQTPRYLIKTRGQQVTLSCSPISGHRSVSWYQQTPGQGLQFLFEYFSETQRNKGNFPGRFSGRQFSNSRSEMNVSTLELGDSALYLCASSLGGDTGELFFGEGSRLTVL.

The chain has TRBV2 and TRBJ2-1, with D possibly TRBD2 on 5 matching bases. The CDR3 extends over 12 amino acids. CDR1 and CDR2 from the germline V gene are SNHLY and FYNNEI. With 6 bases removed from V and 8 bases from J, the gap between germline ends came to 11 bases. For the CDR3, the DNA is TGTGCCAGCAGACCTAGCTTCTATGAGCAGTTCTTC. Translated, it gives CASRPSFYEQFF.